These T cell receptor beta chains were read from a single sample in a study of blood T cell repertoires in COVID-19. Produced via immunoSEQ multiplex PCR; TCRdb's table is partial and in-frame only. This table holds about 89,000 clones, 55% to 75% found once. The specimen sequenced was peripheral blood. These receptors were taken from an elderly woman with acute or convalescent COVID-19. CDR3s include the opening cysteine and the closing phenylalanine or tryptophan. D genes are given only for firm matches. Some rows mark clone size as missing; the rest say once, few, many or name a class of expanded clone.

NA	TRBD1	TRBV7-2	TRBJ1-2	CASSMNRGHYGYTF	TGTGCCAGCAGCATGAACAGGGGCCACTATGGCTACACCTTC
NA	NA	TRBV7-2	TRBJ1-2	CASSLRGLDPNARTYGYTF	TGTGCCAGCAGCTTGCGGGGCCTCGACCCCAACGCGCGTACCTATGGCTACACCTTC
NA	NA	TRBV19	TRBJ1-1	CASTRTWNTEAFF	TGTGCCAGTACAAGGACATGGAACACTGAAGCTTTCTTT
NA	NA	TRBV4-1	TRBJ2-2	CASSQDPAGKTGELFF	TGCGCCAGCAGCCAAGACCCGGCAGGGAAAACCGGGGAGCTGTTTTTT
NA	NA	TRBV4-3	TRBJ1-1	CASSKETQGSTEAFF	TGCGCCAGCAGCAAAGAGACGCAGGGCAGCACTGAAGCTTTCTTT
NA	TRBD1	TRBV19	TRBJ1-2	CASSRTGARVNGYTF	TGTGCCAGTAGTCGGACAGGGGCGCGGGTTAATGGCTACACCTTC
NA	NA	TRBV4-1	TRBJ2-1	CASSQRGEQFF	TGCGCCAGCAGCCAAAGGGGGGAGCAGTTCTTC
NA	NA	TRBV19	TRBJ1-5	CASTETGGNQPQHF	TGTGCCAGTACCGAAACCGGGGGTAATCAGCCCCAGCATTTT
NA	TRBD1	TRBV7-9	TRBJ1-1	CASTKQGVGTEAFF	TGTGCCAGCACCAAACAGGGGGTTGGAACTGAAGCTTTCTTT
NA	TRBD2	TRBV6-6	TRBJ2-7	CASSRTSGGAGEQYF	TGTGCCAGCAGTCGTACTAGCGGGGGGGCGGGGGAGCAGTACTTC
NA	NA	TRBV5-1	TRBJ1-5	CASSFWAESNQPQHF	TGCGCCAGCAGCTTCTGGGCAGAAAGCAATCAGCCCCAGCATTTT
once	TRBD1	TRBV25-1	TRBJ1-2	CASSAGTGYYTF	TGTGCCAGCAGTGCGGGGACAGGGTACTACACCTTC
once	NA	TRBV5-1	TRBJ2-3	CASSQKEIGGTDTQYF	TGCGCCAGCAGCCAGAAGGAAATCGGGGGCACAGATACGCAGTATTTT
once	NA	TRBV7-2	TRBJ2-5	CASRGGLQETQYF	TGTGCCAGCAGGGGGGGATTACAAGAGACCCAGTACTTC
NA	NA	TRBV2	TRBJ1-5	CASSAIRMLSNQPQHF	TGTGCCAGCAGTGCGATCAGGATGCTCAGCAATCAGCCCCAGCATTTT
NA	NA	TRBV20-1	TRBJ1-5	CSASQPGGRQPQHF	TGCAGTGCTAGTCAACCGGGGGGCCGGCAGCCCCAGCATTTT
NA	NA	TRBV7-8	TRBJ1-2	CASSPPMIDRNYGYTF	TGTGCCAGCAGCCCACCCATGATCGACAGGAACTATGGCTACACCTTC
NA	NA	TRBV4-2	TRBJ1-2	CASSQDLGSEGRGYTF	TGTGCCAGCAGCCAAGATCTCGGGAGCGAGGGGAGAGGCTACACCTTC
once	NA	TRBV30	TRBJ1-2	CAWSGAGVHRRVYGYTF	TGTGCCTGGAGTGGGGCAGGGGTACACAGGAGAGTCTATGGCTACACCTTC
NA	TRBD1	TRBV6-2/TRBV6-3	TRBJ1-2	CASSRTGARGYTF	TGTGCCAGCAGTCGTACAGGGGCGCGGGGCTACACCTTC
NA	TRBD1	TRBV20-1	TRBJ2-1	CSAHDRVEQFF	TGCAGTGCTCACGACAGGGTCGAGCAGTTCTTC
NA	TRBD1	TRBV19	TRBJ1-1	CASHRGHEAFF	TGTGCCAGCCACAGGGGCCATGAAGCTTTCTTT
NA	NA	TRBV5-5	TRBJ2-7	CASSSGPRGSYEQYF	TGTGCCAGCAGCTCGGGACCTCGGGGGTCCTACGAGCAGTACTTC
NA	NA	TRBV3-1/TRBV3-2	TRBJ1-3	CASKSSGNTIYF	TGTGCCAGCAAGAGCTCTGGAAACACCATATATTTT
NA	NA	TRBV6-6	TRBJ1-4	CASTTRSSGEKLFF	TGTGCCAGCACCACGAGGTCTTCCGGGGAAAAACTGTTTTTT
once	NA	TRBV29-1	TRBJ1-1	CSVDAGGAGTEAFF	TGCAGCGTTGACGCTGGGGGGGCCGGGACTGAAGCTTTCTTT
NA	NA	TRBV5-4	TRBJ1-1	CASSFQSLRNTEAFF	TGTGCCAGCAGCTTCCAGTCCTTACGGAACACTGAAGCTTTCTTT
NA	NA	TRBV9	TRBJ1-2	CASSLDRNYGYTF	TGTGCCAGCAGCTTGGACAGAAACTATGGCTACACCTTC
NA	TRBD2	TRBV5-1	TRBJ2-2	CASSLYAGGSTGELFF	TGCGCCAGCAGCTTATACGCGGGGGGGTCCACCGGGGAGCTGTTTTTT
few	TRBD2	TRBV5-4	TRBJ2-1	CASRPAGRGYNEQFF	TGTGCCAGCAGACCGGCAGGGAGGGGTTACAATGAGCAGTTCTTC
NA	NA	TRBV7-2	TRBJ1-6	CASAPSRANNSPLHF	TGTGCCAGCGCCCCCTCCCGAGCAAATAATTCACCCCTCCACTTT
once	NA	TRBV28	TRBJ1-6	CASYKQSSPLHF	TGTGCCAGCTATAAACAGAGCTCACCCCTCCACTTT
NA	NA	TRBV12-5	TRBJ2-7	CASGLGVGGSYEQYF	TGTGCTAGTGGTTTAGGGGTGGGAGGCTCCTACGAGCAGTACTTC
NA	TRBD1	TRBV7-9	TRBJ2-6	CASSYIPGQGRSGANVLTF	TGTGCCAGCAGCTATATTCCGGGACAGGGAAGATCTGGGGCCAACGTCCTGACTTTC
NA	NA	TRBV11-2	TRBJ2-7	CASSLSSTDYEQYF	TGTGCCAGCAGCTTATCGTCGACAGACTACGAGCAGTACTTC
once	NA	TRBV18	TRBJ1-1	CASSPSNPNTEAFF	TGTGCCAGCTCACCATCTAACCCGAACACTGAAGCTTTCTTT
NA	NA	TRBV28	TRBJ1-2	CASESAGKTSGYTF	TGTGCCAGCGAAAGTGCGGGGAAGACAAGCGGCTACACCTTC
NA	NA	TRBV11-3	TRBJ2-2	CASSLYAGSVNTGELFF	TGTGCCAGCAGCTTATATGCGGGCAGCGTAAACACCGGGGAGCTGTTTTTT